Listed below are T cell receptor beta chains from one sample, sequenced in a study of a mutant IDH1 vaccine in newly diagnosed glioma. Assay: immunoSEQ multiplex PCR; the TCRdb copy retains only in-frame clones and omits some. The data contain about 26,000 clones, approximately 82% of them singletons. These receptors are not linked to any known antigen. Sequences were derived from PBMCs, sampled from a glioma patient whose treatment included an IDH1 peptide vaccine. All receptors come from a man aged 30 to 39 with glioma. Both conserved end residues are part of each CDR3. D genes are given only for firm matches. Clone size is stated in some rows and not others, as once, few, many or a class when expanded.

J gene	clone size	V gene	D gene	CDR3 DNA	CDR3 protein
TRBJ1-3	-	TRBV6-6	-	TGTGCCAGCAGTTACTCTCAGGGAATAAGTGGAAACACCATATATTTT	CASSYSQGISGNTIYF
TRBJ1-4	-	TRBV4-3	-	TGCGCCAGCAGCCAACTGGTCGGACGGAATAATGAAAAACTGTTTTTT	CASSQLVGRNNEKLFF
TRBJ2-7	-	TRBV10-3	-	TGTGCCATCAGTGATCCAGCCTCCCCGGGGGTAGCCTACGAGCAGTACTTC	CAISDPASPGVAYEQYF
TRBJ2-2	-	TRBV29-1	TRBD1	TGCAGCGTTGATCAGGGGGCAACCGGGGAGCTGTTTTTT	CSVDQGATGELFF
TRBJ2-2	-	TRBV7-9	-	TGTGCCAGCAGCTCCTTTCAGGGGAACACCGGGGAGCTGTTTTTT	CASSSFQGNTGELFF
TRBJ1-2	-	TRBV30	-	TGTGCCTGGAGGAAGGAGATTGGCTACACCTTC	CAWRKEIGYTF
TRBJ2-7	-	TRBV7-9	-	TGTGCCAGCAGCTTAGTGGACGGGTCTTACGAGCAGTACTTC	CASSLVDGSYEQYF
TRBJ1-1	few	TRBV6-5	TRBD1	TGTGCCAGCAGTCGTAACAACAGGGGTGAAGCTTTCTTT	CASSRNNRGEAFF
TRBJ1-4	-	TRBV4-3	-	TGCGCCAGCAGCCCCCGACCAACTAATGAAAAACTGTTTTTT	CASSPRPTNEKLFF
TRBJ2-4	-	TRBV2	-	TGTGCCAGCAGTGATTGGGGGTTCAAAAACATTCAGTACTTC	CASSDWGFKNIQYF
TRBJ1-2	-	TRBV15	-	TGTGCCACCAGCAGAGGGGGCGGGGAGGGCTACACCTTC	CATSRGGGEGYTF
TRBJ1-5	-	TRBV19	TRBD1	TGTGCCAGTAGTCCCAAGGGACAGGGGGCTGGTCAGCCCCAGCATTTT	CASSPKGQGAGQPQHF